Below are 15 T cell receptor beta chains sequenced from a single sample in a study of OX40 agonist ivuxolimab in advanced cancers. Using immunoSEQ multiplex PCR, the repertoire was profiled, and TCRdb retains in-frame clones only, with some absent. Of 54,000 or so clones listed, 80% were seen once; the top ten hold around 4.6%. The starting material was CD4+ or CD8+ T cells sorted from blood, obtained in a trial of the OX40 agonist ivuxolimab. These receptor sequences come from an adult with an advanced solid tumor such as melanoma, head and neck, liver or kidney cancer.

This sequence joins TRBV28 and TRBJ2-3; tentative D call: TRBD1 (8 bases). Trimming took off 5 bases at V and 6 bases at J, with 24 bases between the two ends. CDR3 length equals 17 residues. Germline values: CDR1 MDHEN, CDR2 SYDVKM. The CDR3 DNA sequence: TGTGCCAGCAGTCACACAGGGGGGGCGGGATGGCGGGATACGCAGTATTTT. This encodes CASSHTGGAGWRDTQYF.

The CDR3 sequence: CASSLGQWGTEAFF. The CDR3 coding sequence is TGCGCCAGCAGCTTGGGACAATGGGGCACTGAAGCTTTCTTT. V and J are TRBV5-1 and TRBJ1-1; no reliable D call. Trimming took 0 bases from V and 4 from J, leaving 10 bases between them. The CDR3 has 14 residues. Germline V gene sequence: CDR1 SGHRS, CDR2 YFSETQ. Drawing the rest from reference TRBV5-1 and TRBJ1-1, the complete variable domain is KAGVTQTPRYLIKTRGQQVTLSCSPISGHRSVSWYQQTPGQGLQFLFEYFSETQRNKGNFPGRFSGRQFSNSRSEMNVSTLELGDSALYLCASSLGQWGTEAFFGQGTRLTVV.

The chain carries TRBV30 and TRBJ1-1, with 10 positions matching TRBD1. The germline V gene has CDR1 GTSNPN and CDR2 SVGIG (reference sequence). The CDR3 is 11 residues long. The V gene end was trimmed by 3 bases and the J gene end by 11 bases; junction bases not matched to a gene: 3. The CDR3: CAWSPDRGAFF. CDR3 in DNA: TGTGCCTGGAGCCCGGACAGGGGGGCTTTCTTT.

The CDR3: CASSAGSGPTNEKLFF. The CDR3 coding sequence is TGTGCCAGCAGCGCTGGTTCCGGGCCAACTAATGAAAAACTGTTTTTT. This chain links TRBV5-6 with TRBJ1-4; no definite D call. The CDR3 has 16 amino acids. Trimming pared 4 bases from V and 0 bases from J, leaving 13 bases between. Germline V gives CDR1 SGHDT, CDR2 YYEEEE.

The chain employs TRBV2 and TRBJ2-5; 13 nucleotides line up with TRBD2. The germline CDR1 and CDR2 sequences are SNHLY and FYNNEI. Germline trimming cut 2 bases from V and 4 bases from J; bases unmatched to any gene: 16. This CDR3 contains 20 residues. CDR3 loop: CASSEIRARGLAGNRETQYF. DNA for the CDR3: TGTGCCAGCAGTGAAATTCGGGCCCGGGGACTAGCGGGGAACCGAGAGACCCAGTACTTC.

The chain combines TRBV30 with TRBJ1-1, with TRBD1 as a possible D gene (6 bases). Germline loops: CDR1 GTSNPN, CDR2 SVGIG (reference sequence). This CDR3 is built from 12 residues. Trimming took off 6 bases at V and 1 base at J, with 9 bases between the two ends. CDR3 sequence: CACTGRNTEAFF. DNA for the CDR3: TGTGCCTGTACAGGGCGGAACACTGAAGCTTTCTTT.

The chain combines TRBV13 with TRBJ2-3; D gene unclear. The V end was cut by 2 bases, the J end by 6 bases, with 15 bases between. The CDR3 is 15 residues long. CDR1 is PRHDT, CDR2 FYEKMQ, per germline (reference sequence). CDR3 nucleotide sequence: TGTGCCAGCAGCTTATTCGTTTTAGCTTCCGATACGCAGTATTTT. Translated, it gives CASSLFVLASDTQYF. Supplemented by reference TRBV13 and TRBJ2-3, the full variable domain reads AAGVIQSPRHLIKEKRETATLKCYPIPRHDTVYWYQQGPGQDPQFLISFYEKMQSDKGSIPDRFSAQQFSDYHSELNMSSLELGDSALYFCASSLFVLASDTQYFGPGTRLTVL.

This sequence joins TRBV19 and TRBJ2-7; TRBD1 aligns across 7 bases. The ends lost 5 bases at V and 6 bases at J; junction bases unmatched: 10. The CDR3 length is 14 residues. Germline assignment: CDR1 LNHDA and CDR2 SQIVND (reference sequence). The DNA for the CDR3 is TGTGCCAGTAGTGCCTCCCGACAGGGTGCCGAGCAGTACTTC. Protein sequence: CASSASRQGAEQYF. The whole variable domain, filled in from reference TRBV19 and TRBJ2-7, reads DGGITQSPKYLFRKEGQNVTLSCEQNLNHDAMYWYRQDPGQGLRLIYYSQIVNDFQKGDIAEGYSVSREKKESFPLTVTSAQKNPTAFYLCASSASRQGAEQYFGPGTRLTVT.

The V and J genes are TRBV28 and TRBJ2-5, with 9 bases lining up with TRBD1. With 7 bases clipped from V and 4 bases from J, the junction kept 10 bases outside the gene matches. There are 15 residues in the CDR3. Germline V CDR1 and CDR2: MDHEN, SYDVKM. The CDR3 DNA reads TGTGCCAGCACTACGCGAACAGGGGGCGTAGAGACCCAGTACTTC. This encodes CASTTRTGGVETQYF.

The chain recombines TRBV7-8 with TRBJ2-7; 8 bases match TRBD2. CDR1 and CDR2 from the germline V gene are SGHVS and FQNEAQ. The V segment lost 4 bases and the J segment 2 bases; nucleotides outside the gene matches: 7. This CDR3 comprises 15 residues. The chain's CDR3 is CASSSKAGLAYEQYF. As DNA, the CDR3 is TGTGCCAGCAGCTCTAAAGCGGGACTAGCCTACGAGCAGTACTTC.

The chain employs TRBV7-9 and TRBJ2-6, with D perhaps TRBD1 (6 bases). CDR1 and CDR2 (germline): SEHNR, FQNEAQ (reference sequence). The CDR3 loop spans 14 amino acids. V gave up 11 bases and J gave up 2 bases, with 13 bases separating them. CDR3 DNA: TGTGCCGCCGGGACACCTACTGGGGCCAACGTCCTGACTTTC. This gives the protein CAAGTPTGANVLTF.

This chain links TRBV10-3 with TRBJ1-5; D may be TRBD1 (6 bases). This CDR3 has 14 residues. Germline V gene lookup returns CDR1 ENHRY and CDR2 SYGVKD. V lost 6 bases and J 1 base, leaving 10 bases between the germline ends. In nucleotides, the CDR3 is TGTGCCATCAGCAGGGGTAAGAGCAATCAGCCCCAGCATTTT. Translated: CAISRGKSNQPQHF.

The chain joins TRBV11-2 to TRBJ2-3; 9 nucleotides align to TRBD2. The germline CDR1 and CDR2 sequences are SGHAT and FQNNGV. The junction had 6 bases not matched to a gene; V was cut back by 2 bases and J by 6 bases. The CDR3 runs to 15 residues. CDR3 DNA sequence: TGTGCCAGCAGCTTACGCGGGGGGGCGTCGGATACGCAGTATTTT. Its protein is CASSLRGGASDTQYF. Full variable domain (remainder filled in from reference TRBV11-2 and TRBJ2-3): EAGVAQSPRYKIIEKRQSVAFWCNPISGHATLYWYQQILGQGPKLLIQFQNNGVVDDSQLPKDRFSAERLKGVDSTLKIQPAKLEDSAVYLCASSLRGGASDTQYFGPGTRLTVL.

The V call is TRBV28, the J call TRBJ1-2, with a possible D match to TRBD1 (5 bases). Looked up from germline, CDR1 is MDHEN and CDR2 is SYDVKM. The V and J ends lost 6 bases and 1 base respectively, with 12 bases between them. The CDR3 totals 14 residues. CDR3 DNA: TGTGCCAGCAGAGTGATGGGGCTTAACTATGGCTACACCTTC. It is translated as CASRVMGLNYGYTF.

The chain couples TRBV9 to TRBJ1-1; D uncertain. Germline CDR1 is SGDLS and CDR2 is YYNGEE. This CDR3 spans 14 amino acids. The V gene lost 5 bases and the J gene lost 0 bases, with 11 bases spanning the gap. CDR3 sequence: CASRSGAMNTEAFF. The CDR3 DNA reads TGTGCCAGCAGGTCAGGAGCGATGAACACTGAAGCTTTCTTT.